The following is a TCR beta chain sequence with its context. Per the original data handling: The assay estimated nucleated cells by amplifying reference gene primers. The method was immunoSEQ multiplex PCR; TCRdb's version includes in-frame clones alone and lacks a portion of them. From that table come the V and J calls and clone size; the DNA was used to work out D and trimming. The sample includes around 180,000 clones, more than 80% seen only once; the top ten take 5.5% to 7.5%. Germline CDR1 and CDR2: SGHRS and YFSETQ. The V and J ends lost 1 base and 6 bases respectively, with 11 bases between them. The CDR3 sequence is 14 residues long. This sample stems from a study of blood T cell repertoires in COVID-19. Across the whole study: Sample material is recorded as cDNA or gDNA derived from T cells, B-cell-depleted T cells, or PBMCs.

This receptor was identified in a human donor in a cohort sampled during active COVID-19. This chain joins TRBV5-1 and TRBJ2-1; tentatively, D is TRBD1 (6 bases). The source material was peripheral blood. In DNA form, the CDR3 reads TGCGCCAGCAGCTTGTACCAAGGGGGCAATGAGCAGTTCTTC. Protein: CASSLYQGGNEQFF.